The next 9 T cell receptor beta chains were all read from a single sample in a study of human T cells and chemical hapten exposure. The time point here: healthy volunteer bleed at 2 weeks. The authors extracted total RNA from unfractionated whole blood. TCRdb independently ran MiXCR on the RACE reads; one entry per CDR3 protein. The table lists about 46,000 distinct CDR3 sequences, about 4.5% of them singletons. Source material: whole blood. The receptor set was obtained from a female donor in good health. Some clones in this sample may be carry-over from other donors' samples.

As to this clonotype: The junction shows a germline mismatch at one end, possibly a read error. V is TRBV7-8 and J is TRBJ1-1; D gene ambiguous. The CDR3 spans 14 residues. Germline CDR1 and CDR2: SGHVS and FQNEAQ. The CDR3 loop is CTSSPGRANTEAFF. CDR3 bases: TGTACCAGCAGCCCCGGACGGGCGAACACTGAAGCTTTCTTT.

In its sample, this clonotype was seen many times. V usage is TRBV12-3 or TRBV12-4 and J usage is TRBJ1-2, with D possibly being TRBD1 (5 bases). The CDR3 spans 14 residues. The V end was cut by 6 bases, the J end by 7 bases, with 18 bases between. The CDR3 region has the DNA TGTGCCAGCAGGCGGGGCAGAAGTATGAGTGGCTACACCTTC. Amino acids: CASRRGRSMSGYTF.

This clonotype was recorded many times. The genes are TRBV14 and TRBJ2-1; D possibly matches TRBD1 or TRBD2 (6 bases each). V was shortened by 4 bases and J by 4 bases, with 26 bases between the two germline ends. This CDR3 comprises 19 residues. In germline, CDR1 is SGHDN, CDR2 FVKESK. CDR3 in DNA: TGTGCCAGCAGCCTGACCGTGGGGGGCGTATTAGGGGCTTACAATGAGCAGTTCTTC. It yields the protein CASSLTVGGVLGAYNEQFF.

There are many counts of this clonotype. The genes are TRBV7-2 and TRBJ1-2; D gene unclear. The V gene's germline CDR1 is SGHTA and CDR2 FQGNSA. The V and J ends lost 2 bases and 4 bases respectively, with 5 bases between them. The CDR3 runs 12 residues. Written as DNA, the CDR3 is TGTGCCAGCAGCTTAATTGGCTATGGCTACACCTTC. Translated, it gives CASSLIGYGYTF.

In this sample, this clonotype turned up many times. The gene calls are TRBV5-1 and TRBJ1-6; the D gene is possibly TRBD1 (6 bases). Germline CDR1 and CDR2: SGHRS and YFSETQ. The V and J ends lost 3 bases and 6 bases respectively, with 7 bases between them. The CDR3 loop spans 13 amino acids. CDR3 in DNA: TGCGCCAGCAGCTCGGACAGTAATTCACCCCTCCACTTT. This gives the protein CASSSDSNSPLHF.

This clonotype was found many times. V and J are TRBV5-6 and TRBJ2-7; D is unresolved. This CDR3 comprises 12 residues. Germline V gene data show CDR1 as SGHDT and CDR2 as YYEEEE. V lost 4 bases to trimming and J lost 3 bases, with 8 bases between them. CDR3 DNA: TGTGCCAGCAGCACGGACCACTACGAGCAGTACTTC. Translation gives CASSTDHYEQYF.

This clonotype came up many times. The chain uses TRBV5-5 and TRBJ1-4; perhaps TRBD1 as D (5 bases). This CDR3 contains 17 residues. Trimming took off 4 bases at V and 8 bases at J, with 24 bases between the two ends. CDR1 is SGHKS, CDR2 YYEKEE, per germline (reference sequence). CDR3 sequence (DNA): TGTGCCAGCAGCGCTTACTATACCGGGGCCGAGATCGAAAAACTGTTTTTT. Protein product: CASSAYYTGAEIEKLFF. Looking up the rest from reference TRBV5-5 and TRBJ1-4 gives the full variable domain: DAGVTQSPTHLIKTRGQQVTLRCSPISGHKSVSWYQQVLGQGPQFIFQYYEKEERGRGNFPDRFSARQFPNYSSELNVNALLLGDSALYLCASSAYYTGAEIEKLFFGSGTQLSVL.

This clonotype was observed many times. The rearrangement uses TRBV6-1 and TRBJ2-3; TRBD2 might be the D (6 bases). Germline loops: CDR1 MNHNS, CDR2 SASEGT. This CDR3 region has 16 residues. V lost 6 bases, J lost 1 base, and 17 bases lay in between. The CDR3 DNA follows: TGTGCCAGCAGACAAGCCGGGGGACGCGGCACAGATACGCAGTATTTT. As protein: CASRQAGGRGTDTQYF.

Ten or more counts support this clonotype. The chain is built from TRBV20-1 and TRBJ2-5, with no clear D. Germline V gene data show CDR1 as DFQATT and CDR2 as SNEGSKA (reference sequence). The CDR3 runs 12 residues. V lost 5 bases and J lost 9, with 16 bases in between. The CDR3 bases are TGCAGTGCTCTCGGCGTTGAGTACGCCCAGTACTTC. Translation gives CSALGVEYAQYF.